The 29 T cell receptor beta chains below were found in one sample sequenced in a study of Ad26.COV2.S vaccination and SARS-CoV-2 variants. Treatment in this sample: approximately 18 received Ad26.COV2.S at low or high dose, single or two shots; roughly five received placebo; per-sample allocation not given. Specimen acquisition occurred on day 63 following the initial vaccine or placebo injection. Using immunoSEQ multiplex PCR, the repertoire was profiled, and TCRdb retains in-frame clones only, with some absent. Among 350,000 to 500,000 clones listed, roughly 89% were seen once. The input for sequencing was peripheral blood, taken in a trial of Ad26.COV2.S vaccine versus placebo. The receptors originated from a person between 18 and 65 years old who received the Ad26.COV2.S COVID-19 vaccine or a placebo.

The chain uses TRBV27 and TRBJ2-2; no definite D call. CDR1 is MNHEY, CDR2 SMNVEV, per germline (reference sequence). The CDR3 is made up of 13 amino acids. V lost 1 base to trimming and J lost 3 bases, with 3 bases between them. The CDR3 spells CASSLLYTGELFF. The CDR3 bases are TGTGCCAGCAGTTTATTGTACACCGGGGAGCTGTTTTTT.

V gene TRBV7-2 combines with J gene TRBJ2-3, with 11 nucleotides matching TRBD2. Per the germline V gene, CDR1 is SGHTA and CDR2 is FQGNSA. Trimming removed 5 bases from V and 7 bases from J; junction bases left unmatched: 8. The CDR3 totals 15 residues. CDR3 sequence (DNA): TGTGCCAGCAGCCCACTAGCGGGGGCCTCCAATACGCAGTATTTT. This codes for CASSPLAGASNTQYF.

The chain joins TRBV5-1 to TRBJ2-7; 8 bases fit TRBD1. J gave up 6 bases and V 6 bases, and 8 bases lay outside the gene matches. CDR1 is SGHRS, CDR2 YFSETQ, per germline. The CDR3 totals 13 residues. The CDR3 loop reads CASNNGDRREQYF. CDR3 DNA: TGCGCCAGCAACAACGGGGACAGGCGCGAGCAGTACTTC. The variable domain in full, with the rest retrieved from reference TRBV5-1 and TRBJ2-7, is KAGVTQTPRYLIKTRGQQVTLSCSPISGHRSVSWYQQTPGQGLQFLFEYFSETQRNKGNFPGRFSGRQFSNSRSEMNVSTLELGDSALYLCASNNGDRREQYFGPGTRLTVT.

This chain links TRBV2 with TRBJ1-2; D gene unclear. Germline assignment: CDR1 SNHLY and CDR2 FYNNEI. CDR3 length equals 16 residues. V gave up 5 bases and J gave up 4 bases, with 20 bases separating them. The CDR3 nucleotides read TGTGCCAGCAGTCGAGGACGGAATAGAGAGGCCTATGGCTACACCTTC. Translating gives CASSRGRNREAYGYTF.

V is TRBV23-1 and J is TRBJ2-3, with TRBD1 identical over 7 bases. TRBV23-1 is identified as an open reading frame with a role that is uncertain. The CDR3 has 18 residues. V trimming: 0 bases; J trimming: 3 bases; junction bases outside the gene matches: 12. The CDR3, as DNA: TGCGCCAGCAGTCAATCCGTCCCGGACAGGAGGATAACAGATACGCAGTATTTT. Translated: CASSQSVPDRRITDTQYF.

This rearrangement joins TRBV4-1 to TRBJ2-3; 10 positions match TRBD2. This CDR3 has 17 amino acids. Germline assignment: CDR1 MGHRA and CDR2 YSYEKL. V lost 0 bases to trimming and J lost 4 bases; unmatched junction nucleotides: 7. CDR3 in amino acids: CASSQDASGSFADTQYF. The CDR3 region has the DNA TGCGCCAGCAGCCAAGACGCTAGCGGGAGCTTCGCAGATACGCAGTATTTT.

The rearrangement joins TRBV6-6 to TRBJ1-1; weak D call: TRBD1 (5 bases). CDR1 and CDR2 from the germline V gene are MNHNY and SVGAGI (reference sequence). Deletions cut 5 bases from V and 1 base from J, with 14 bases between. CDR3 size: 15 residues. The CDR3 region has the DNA TGTGCCAGCAGTGACACAGGAAGGGGGAACACTGAAGCTTTCTTT. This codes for CASSDTGRGNTEAFF.

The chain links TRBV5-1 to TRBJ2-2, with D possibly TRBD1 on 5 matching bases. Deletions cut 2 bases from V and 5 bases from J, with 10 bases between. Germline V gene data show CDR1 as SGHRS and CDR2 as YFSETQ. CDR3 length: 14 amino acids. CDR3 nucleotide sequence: TGCGCCAGCAGCTTTGGCAGGGTAACCGGGGAGCTGTTTTTT. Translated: CASSFGRVTGELFF.

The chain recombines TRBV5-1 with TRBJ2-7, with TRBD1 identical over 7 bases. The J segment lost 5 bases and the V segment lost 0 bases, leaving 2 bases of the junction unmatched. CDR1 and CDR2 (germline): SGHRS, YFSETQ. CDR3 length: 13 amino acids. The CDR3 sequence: CASSLGGGHEQYF. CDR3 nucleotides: TGCGCCAGCAGCTTGGGAGGGGGCCACGAGCAGTACTTC.

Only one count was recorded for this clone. The CDR3 DNA follows: TGTGCCAGCAGTACCCGACAGGGACGTACTGAAGCTTTCTTT. Amino acids: CASSTRQGRTEAFF. The gene calls are TRBV6-5 and TRBJ1-1, with TRBD1 matching over 7 bases. V trimming: 5 bases; J trimming: 5 bases; junction bases outside the gene matches: 8. The CDR3 extends over 14 amino acids. Per the germline V gene, CDR1 is MNHEY and CDR2 is SVGAGI.

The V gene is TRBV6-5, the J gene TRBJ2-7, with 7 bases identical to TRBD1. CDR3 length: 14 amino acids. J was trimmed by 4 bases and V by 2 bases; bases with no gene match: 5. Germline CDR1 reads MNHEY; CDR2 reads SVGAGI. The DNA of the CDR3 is TGTGCCAGCAGTTACCCGGGACAGCTTTACGAGCAGTACGTC. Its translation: CASSYPGQLYEQYV.

In nucleotides, the CDR3 is TGTGCCATCCTTGGGGAGGGCGGCGACTCTGGGGCCAACGTCCTGACTTTC. Translating it yields CAILGEGGDSGANVLTF. The V gene is TRBV5-4, the J gene TRBJ2-6, with 7 bases matching TRBD2. This CDR3 is 17 amino acids long. Per the germline V gene, CDR1 is SGHNT and CDR2 is YYREEE (reference sequence). Unmatched junction bases numbered 12, after V lost 9 bases and J lost 0 bases.

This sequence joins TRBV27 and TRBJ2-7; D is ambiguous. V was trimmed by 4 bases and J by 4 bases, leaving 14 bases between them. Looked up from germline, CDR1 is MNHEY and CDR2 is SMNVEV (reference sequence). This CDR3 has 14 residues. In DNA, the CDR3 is TGTGCCAGCAGTTGGCGCTGGGCCGGTTACGAGCAGTACTTC. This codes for CASSWRWAGYEQYF.

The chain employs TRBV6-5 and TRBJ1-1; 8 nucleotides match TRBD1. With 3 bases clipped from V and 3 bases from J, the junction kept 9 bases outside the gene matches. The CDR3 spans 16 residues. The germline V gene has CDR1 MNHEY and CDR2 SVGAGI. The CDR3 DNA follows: TGTGCCAGCAGTTATGGGGAGACAGGGGTCCACACTGAAGCTTTCTTT. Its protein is CASSYGETGVHTEAFF.

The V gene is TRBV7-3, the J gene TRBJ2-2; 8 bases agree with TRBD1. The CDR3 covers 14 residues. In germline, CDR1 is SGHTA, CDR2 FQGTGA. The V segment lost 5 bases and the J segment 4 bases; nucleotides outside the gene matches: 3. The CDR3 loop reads CASSPTGVTGELFF. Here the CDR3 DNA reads TGTGCCAGCAGCCCGACAGGGGTCACCGGGGAGCTGTTTTTT.

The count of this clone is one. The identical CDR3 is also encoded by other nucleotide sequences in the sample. The CDR3 spells CASSLGGAQYF. The CDR3 DNA is TGTGCCAGCAGCTTAGGGGGGGCCCAGTACTTC. The chain carries TRBV7-9 and TRBJ2-5, with a possible D match to TRBD2 (6 bases). V was shortened by 1 base and J by 9 bases, with 6 bases between the two germline ends. The germline V gene encodes CDR1 SEHNR and CDR2 FQNEAQ (reference sequence). The CDR3 covers 11 residues.

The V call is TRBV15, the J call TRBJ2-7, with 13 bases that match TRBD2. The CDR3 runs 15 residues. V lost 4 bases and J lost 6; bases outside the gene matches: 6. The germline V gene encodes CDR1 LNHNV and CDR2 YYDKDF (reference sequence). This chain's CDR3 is CATSNEGLAGSEQYV. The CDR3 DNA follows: TGTGCCACCAGCAATGAGGGACTAGCGGGAAGCGAGCAGTACGTC.

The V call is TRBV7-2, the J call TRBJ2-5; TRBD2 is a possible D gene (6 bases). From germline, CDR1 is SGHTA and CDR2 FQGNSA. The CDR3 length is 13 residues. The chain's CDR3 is CASLPGSRETQYF. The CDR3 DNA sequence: TGTGCGTCGCTCCCCGGGAGCAGAGAGACCCAGTACTTC. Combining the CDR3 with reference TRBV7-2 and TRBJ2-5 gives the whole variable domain GAGVSQSPSNKVTEKGKDVELRCDPISGHTALYWYRQSLGQGLEFLIYFQGNSAPDKSGLPSDRFSAERTGGSVSTLTIQRTQQEDSAVYLCASLPGSRETQYFGPGTRLLVL.

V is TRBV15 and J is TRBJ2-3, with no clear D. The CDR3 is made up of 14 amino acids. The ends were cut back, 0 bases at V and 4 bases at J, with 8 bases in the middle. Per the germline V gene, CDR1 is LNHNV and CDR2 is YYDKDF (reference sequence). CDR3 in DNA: TGTGCCACCAGCAGAGATCTTAGGGCAGATACGCAGTATTTT. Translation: CATSRDLRADTQYF.

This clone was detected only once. DNA of the CDR3: TGTGCCAGCAGCACGACTAGCGGGAGGATAGAGACCCAGTACTTC. Its translation: CASSTTSGRIETQYF. The chain is built from TRBV7-2 and TRBJ2-5, with 13 nucleotides matching TRBD2. V shed 5 bases, J shed 4 bases, and the junction held 4 bases outside the gene matches. The length of the CDR3 is 15 residues. In germline, CDR1 is SGHTA, CDR2 FQGNSA.

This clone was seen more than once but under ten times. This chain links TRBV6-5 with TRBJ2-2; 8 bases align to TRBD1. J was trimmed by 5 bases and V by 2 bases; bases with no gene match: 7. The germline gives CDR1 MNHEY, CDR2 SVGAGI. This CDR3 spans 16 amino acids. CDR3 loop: CASSYGTGIGTGELFF. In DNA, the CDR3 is TGTGCCAGCAGTTACGGGACAGGAATCGGAACCGGGGAGCTGTTTTTT.

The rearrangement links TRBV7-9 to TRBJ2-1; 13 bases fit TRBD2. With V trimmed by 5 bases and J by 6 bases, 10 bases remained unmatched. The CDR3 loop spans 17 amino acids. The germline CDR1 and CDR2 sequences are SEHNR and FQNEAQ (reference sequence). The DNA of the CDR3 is TGTGCCAGCAGCCCACGACTAGCGGGGGGCCCGGCCAATGAGCAGTTCTTC. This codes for CASSPRLAGGPANEQFF.

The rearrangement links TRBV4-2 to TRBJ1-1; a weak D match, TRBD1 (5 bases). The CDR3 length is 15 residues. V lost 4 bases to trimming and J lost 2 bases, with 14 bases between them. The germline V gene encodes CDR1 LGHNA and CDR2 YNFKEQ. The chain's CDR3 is CASSPTAQGNTEAFF. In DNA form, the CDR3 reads TGTGCCAGCAGCCCGACCGCCCAGGGTAACACTGAAGCTTTCTTT.

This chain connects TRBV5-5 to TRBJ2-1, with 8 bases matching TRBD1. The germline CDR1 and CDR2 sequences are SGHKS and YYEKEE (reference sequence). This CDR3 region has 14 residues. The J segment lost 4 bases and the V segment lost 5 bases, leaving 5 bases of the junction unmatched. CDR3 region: CASSSQGAYNEQFF. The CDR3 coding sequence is TGTGCCAGCAGTTCGCAGGGGGCTTACAATGAGCAGTTCTTC.

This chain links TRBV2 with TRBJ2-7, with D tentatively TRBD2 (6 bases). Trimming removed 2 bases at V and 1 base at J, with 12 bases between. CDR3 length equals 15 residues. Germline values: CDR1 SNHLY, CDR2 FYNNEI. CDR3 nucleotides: TGTGCCAGCAGTGAACAAGCGGGCGGGTCCTACGAGCAGTACGTC. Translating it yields CASSEQAGGSYEQYV.

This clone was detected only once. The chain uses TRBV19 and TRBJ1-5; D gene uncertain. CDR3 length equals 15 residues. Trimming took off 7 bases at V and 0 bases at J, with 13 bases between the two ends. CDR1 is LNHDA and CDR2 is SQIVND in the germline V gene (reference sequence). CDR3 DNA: TGTGCCAGTAACCGGCCACAGTCTAGCAATCAGCCCCAGCATTTT. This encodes CASNRPQSSNQPQHF.

The CDR3 nucleotides read TGTGCCAGCAGCGTAGATGGGGGCGGGACGGACCAAGAGACCCAGTACTTC. Its translation: CASSVDGGGTDQETQYF. This chain uses TRBV9 with TRBJ2-5; possibly TRBD1 or TRBD2 for D (6 bases each). The germline V gene has CDR1 SGDLS and CDR2 YYNGEE. The V and J ends lost 0 bases and 0 bases respectively, with 15 bases between them. The CDR3 contains 17 residues.

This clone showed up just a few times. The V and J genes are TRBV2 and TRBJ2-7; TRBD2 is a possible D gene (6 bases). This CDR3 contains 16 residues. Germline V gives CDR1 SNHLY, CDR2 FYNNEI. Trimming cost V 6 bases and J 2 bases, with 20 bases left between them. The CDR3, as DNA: TGTGCCAGCAGGGGGGAGTTGGAGGGCTTGCCCTACGAGCAGTACTTC. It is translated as CASRGELEGLPYEQYF.

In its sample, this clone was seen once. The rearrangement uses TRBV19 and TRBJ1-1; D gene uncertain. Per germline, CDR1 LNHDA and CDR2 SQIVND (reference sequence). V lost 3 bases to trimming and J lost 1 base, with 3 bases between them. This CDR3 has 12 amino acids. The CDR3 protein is CASSMENTEAFF. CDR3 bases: TGTGCCAGTAGTATGGAGAACACTGAAGCTTTCTTT.